The 10 T cell receptor beta chains given below trace back to one sample, sequenced in a study of T cell repertoires in cytomegalovirus infection. MiXCR was run by TCRdb on the reads, yielding one entry per CDR3 protein. The sample lists approximately 500,000 distinct CDR3 sequences, 25% to 35% occurring once. Their antigens are not known. The input for sequencing was cultured PBMCs, taken from culture after CMV antigen stimulation. These receptors came from a human donor in good health (CMV status not recorded). Some clones in this sample may be carry-over from other donors' samples.

The J gene is TRBJ2-2, the V gene TRBV7-2, with 7 bases aligning to TRBD1. With 3 bases clipped from V and 8 bases from J, the junction kept 6 bases outside the gene matches. Germline CDR1 SGHTA, CDR2 FQGNSA. The CDR3 spans 14 residues. The CDR3 here is CASSFRRQGGELFF. The DNA of the CDR3 is TGTGCCAGCAGCTTTCGACGACAGGGTGGGGAGCTGTTTTTT.

This clonotype showed up just a few times. V and J are TRBV7-2 and TRBJ2-1, with 7 bases identical to TRBD1. The CDR3 is 15 residues long. The V segment lost 2 bases and the J segment 3 bases; nucleotides outside the gene matches: 4. In germline, CDR1 is SGHTA, CDR2 FQGNSA. The CDR3 region has the DNA TGTGCCAGCAGCTTAACTAGGGGGCTCTACAATGAGCAGTTCTTC. Protein sequence: CASSLTRGLYNEQFF.

The chain links TRBV30 to TRBJ2-1; 12 bases match TRBD2. Germline CDR1 and CDR2: GTSNPN and SVGIG (reference sequence). The ends lost 1 base at V and 4 bases at J; junction bases unmatched: 8. This CDR3 has 17 residues. The CDR3 loop reads CAWSGRASGRGYNEQFF. DNA for the CDR3: TGTGCCTGGAGTGGGCGGGCTAGCGGGAGGGGTTACAATGAGCAGTTCTTC.

This clonotype was seen a handful of times. This chain joins TRBV5-4 and TRBJ2-1, with D tentatively TRBD1 (5 bases). The length of the CDR3 is 18 residues. V gave up 0 bases and J gave up 5 bases, with 21 bases separating them. Germline CDR1 reads SGHNT; CDR2 reads YYREEE (reference sequence). CDR3 region: CASSLGGPLNRVNNEQFF. In DNA form, the CDR3 reads TGTGCCAGCAGCTTGGGGGGCCCTCTTAATCGGGTTAACAATGAGCAGTTCTTC.

Only a few counts were recorded for this clonotype. This rearrangement joins TRBV19 to TRBJ2-6, with a tentative D call TRBD2 (5 bases). V was clipped by 3 bases and J by 0 bases, with 9 bases between them. CDR1 is LNHDA, CDR2 SQIVND, per germline (reference sequence). The length of the CDR3 is 16 residues. Here the CDR3 DNA reads TGTGCCAGTAGTATGAACAGCGGCTCTGGGGCCAACGTCCTGACTTTC. Translated, it gives CASSMNSGSGANVLTF.

A word on this clonotype: This may arise from a read error, as a much more abundant clone is one base away. This sequence joins TRBV7-6 and TRBJ2-1, with TRBD2 matching over 7 bases. Germline-derived CDR1 and CDR2 are SGHVS and FNYEAQ. CDR3 length: 16 residues. The V and J ends lost 5 bases and 7 bases, in that order; junction bases with no gene match: 14. In nucleotides, the CDR3 is TGTGCCAGCAGCCCACGGGAGGAAGGGCCTTTGAATGAGCAGTTCTTC. It is translated as CASSPREEGPLNEQFF.

The chain recombines TRBV6-2 or TRBV6-3 with TRBJ2-7; TRBD2 aligns across 9 bases. The junction had 15 bases not matched to a gene; V was cut back by 5 bases and J by 7 bases. The CDR3 loop spans 16 amino acids. From germline, CDR1 is MNHEY and CDR2 SVGEGT. Here the CDR3 reads CASSPASRGRAGEQYF. The DNA for the CDR3 is TGTGCCAGCAGTCCTGCCTCTCGCGGGAGGGCCGGGGAGCAGTACTTC.

V gene TRBV5-4 combines with J gene TRBJ2-1; 10 positions agree with TRBD2. The junction had 3 bases not matched to a gene; V was cut back by 5 bases and J by 4 bases. The CDR3 loop spans 14 amino acids. In germline, CDR1 is SGHNT, CDR2 YYREEE (reference sequence). The CDR3 loop is CASRNSGGYNEQFF. The CDR3 DNA reads as TGTGCCAGCAGGAATAGCGGGGGGTACAATGAGCAGTTCTTC. The full variable domain, completed using reference TRBV5-4 and TRBJ2-1, is ETGVTQSPTHLIKTRGQQVTLRCSSQSGHNTVSWYQQALGQGPQFIFQYYREEENGRGNFPPRFSGLQFPNYSSELNVNALELDDSALYLCASRNSGGYNEQFFGPGTRLTVL.

The chain joins TRBV7-6 to TRBJ1-2; TRBD1 is a possible D gene (5 bases). There are 15 residues in the CDR3. The ends were cut back, 5 bases at V and 2 bases at J, with 15 bases in the middle. Germline CDR1 and CDR2: SGHVS and FNYEAQ. The CDR3 is CASSALQSGNYGYTF. Written as DNA, the CDR3 is TGTGCCAGCAGCGCCCTCCAGTCAGGGAACTATGGCTACACCTTC.

The sample holds a few counts of this clonotype. The chain couples TRBV11-2 to TRBJ1-4; 7 nucleotides match TRBD1. Germline CDR1 SGHAT, CDR2 FQNNGV. The CDR3 extends over 17 amino acids. V shed 1 base and J 1 base; nucleotides not matched to a gene: 6. DNA for the CDR3: TGTGCCAGCAGCTTAGGACAGGGCCGCGAAACTAATGAAAAACTGTTTTTT. This translates into CASSLGQGRETNEKLFF.